This T cell receptor beta chain was observed in a study of OX40 agonist ivuxolimab in advanced cancers. TCRdb's table, derived via immunoSEQ multiplex PCR, lists solely in-frame clones and lacks some. There are some 98,000 clones in the sample; just under 85% occur only once, and around 1.6% lies in the top ten. Details on this clone: Its cognate antigen is unknown.

Study-level findings and limits: Partial responders at 0.1-3.0 mg/kg had among the lowest clonal expansion. Normalized expansion of T-cell clones was also low for some nonresponders. Among T cells, CD8+ cells averaged more expanded clones than CD4+ cells.

The germline V gene encodes CDR1 SGHVS and CDR2 FNYEAQ. This CDR3 is built from 13 residues. Trimming cost V 5 bases and J 3 bases, with 10 bases left between them. Any history of autoimmune disease or systemic immunosuppression disqualified patients. The chain uses TRBV7-6 and TRBJ1-2; D unclear. The sequencing here drew on CD4+ or CD8+ T cells sorted from blood, taken in a trial of the OX40 agonist ivuxolimab. The sequence was obtained from an adult with an advanced solid tumor such as melanoma, head and neck, liver or kidney cancer. This chain's CDR3 is CASSPPEYYGYTF. CDR3 DNA sequence: TGTGCCAGCAGCCCCCCCGAATACTATGGCTACACCTTC.